The 31 T cell receptor beta chains below were found in one sample sequenced in a study of blood T cell repertoires in COVID-19. Profiled with immunoSEQ multiplex PCR; TCRdb holds only in-frame clones, not every one. The sample comprises some 130,000 clones, around 79% of which are singletons, and about 18% rests with the top ten. What was sequenced was peripheral blood. These TCRs come from a man aged 80 or over with acute or convalescent COVID-19.

This clone was seen at least ten times. This chain uses TRBV13 with TRBJ2-7; D gene ambiguous. Trimming shortened V by 0 bases and J by 3 bases, and 9 bases separated the two germline ends. The CDR3 runs 14 residues. The germline gives CDR1 PRHDT, CDR2 FYEKMQ (reference sequence). The DNA of the CDR3 is TGTGCCAGCAGCTTAGGAATTATGAGCTACGAGCAGTACTTC. It codes for CASSLGIMSYEQYF.

The chain joins TRBV5-1 to TRBJ2-1; D remains ambiguous. The CDR3 has 14 amino acids. V was pared by 5 bases and J by 0 bases, with 9 bases between. Germline lookup yields CDR1 SGHRS and CDR2 YFSETQ. The CDR3 nucleotides are TGCGCCAGCAGAGACCACAGCTCCTACAATGAGCAGTTCTTC. It translates to CASRDHSSYNEQFF.

The rearrangement links TRBV4-2 to TRBJ2-3; 10 bases align to TRBD1. Looked up from germline, CDR1 is LGHNA and CDR2 is YNFKEQ. V shed 0 bases and J 3 bases; nucleotides not matched to a gene: 12. The length of the CDR3 is 19 residues. CDR3 sequence reads: CASSQEGFTGQGRTDTQYF. The DNA for the CDR3 is TGTGCCAGCAGCCAAGAAGGGTTTACGGGACAGGGGAGGACAGATACGCAGTATTTT.

This chain links TRBV12-3 or TRBV12-4 with TRBJ1-5; D is ambiguous. The germline V and J ends were trimmed by 4 bases and 2 bases, with 6 bases remaining between them. The CDR3 loop spans 13 amino acids. The DNA of the CDR3 is TGTGCCAGCAGTTATCAGGGCAATCAGCCCCAGCATTTT. Its protein product is CASSYQGNQPQHF.

The chain recombines TRBV11-2 with TRBJ1-3; no reliable D call. Trimming cost V 6 bases and J 1 base, with 13 bases left between them. The CDR3 has 15 amino acids. CDR1 SGHAT and CDR2 FQNNGV come from the germline V gene. DNA for the CDR3: TGTGCCAGCAGTCTAAGGTCGGGTTCTGGAAACACCATATATTTT. It translates to CASSLRSGSGNTIYF.

This sequence joins TRBV2 and TRBJ1-5; D is perhaps TRBD1 (5 bases). Trimming removed 6 bases from V and 3 bases from J, with 15 bases in between. CDR1 and CDR2 (germline): SNHLY, FYNNEI. The CDR3 length is 15 residues. CDR3 nucleotides: TGTGCCAGCAGAAGGGATTCAGGGAACAATCAGCCCCAGCATTTT. Amino acids: CASRRDSGNNQPQHF.

This chain joins TRBV10-3 and TRBJ2-7; 10 bases align to TRBD1. This CDR3 contains 15 residues. V trimming: 3 bases; J trimming: 1 base; junction bases outside the gene matches: 3. Germline V gene sequence: CDR1 ENHRY, CDR2 SYGVKD. The chain's CDR3 is CAISDPGQGSYEQYF. In DNA, the CDR3 is TGTGCCATCAGTGACCCGGGACAGGGGTCCTACGAGCAGTACTTC.

The chain links TRBV4-3 to TRBJ2-1, with 9 bases fitting TRBD1. Per germline, CDR1 LGHNA and CDR2 YSLEER. V lost 5 bases to trimming and J lost 15 bases; unmatched junction nucleotides: 11. The CDR3 totals 13 residues. The CDR3 loop is CASSVETGTGPFF. The CDR3 nucleotides are TGCGCCAGCAGCGTTGAGACCGGGACAGGGCCGTTCTTC.

The V gene is TRBV4-2, the J gene TRBJ1-5, with D tentatively TRBD1 (6 bases). The V end was cut by 1 base, the J end by 1 base, with 8 bases between. Germline loops: CDR1 LGHNA, CDR2 YNFKEQ. The CDR3 runs to 15 residues. The CDR3 DNA reads TGTGCCAGCAGCCAAGTGCAGGGGAGCAATCAGCCCCAGCATTTT. It encodes CASSQVQGSNQPQHF.

The J gene is TRBJ1-3, the V gene TRBV27; no firm D call. V dropped 5 bases and J dropped 4 bases, with 3 bases sitting between them. CDR1 and CDR2 (germline): MNHEY, SMNVEV (reference sequence). CDR3 length: 11 residues. The CDR3 loop reads CASSQGNTIYF. CDR3 nucleotides: TGTGCCAGCAGTCAAGGAAACACCATATATTTT.

This clone has only one observation. The chain is built from TRBV11-1 and TRBJ2-5; D uncertain. The CDR3 contains 14 residues. Germline V CDR1 and CDR2: SGHAT, FQDESV (reference sequence). Trimming removed 5 bases from V and 7 bases from J, with 17 bases in between. The CDR3 is CASSPPTATGTQYF. The CDR3 nucleotides read TGTGCCAGCAGCCCCCCGACGGCGACGGGGACCCAGTACTTC.

This clone was observed a handful of times. The V call is TRBV6-5, the J call TRBJ1-6; maybe TRBD1 (6 bases). Germline CDR1 is MNHEY and CDR2 is SVGAGI. Trimming removed 4 bases at V and 8 bases at J, with 9 bases between. This CDR3 has 13 amino acids. CDR3 DNA: TGTGCCAGCAGTTCCAGGGGTTATTCACCCCTCCACTTT. This gives the protein CASSSRGYSPLHF.

V and J are TRBV18 and TRBJ2-1, with TRBD2 matching 8 bases. The CDR3 has 13 amino acids. The J segment lost 14 bases and the V segment lost 3 bases, leaving 9 bases of the junction unmatched. From germline, CDR1 is KGHSH and CDR2 LQKENI. CDR3 sequence: CASSPGLLGGEFF. CDR3 coding DNA: TGTGCCAGCTCACCCGGTCTCCTCGGGGGGGAGTTCTTC.

The genes are TRBV13 and TRBJ2-5, with D maybe TRBD1 (6 bases). CDR1 is PRHDT, CDR2 FYEKMQ, per germline (reference sequence). The CDR3 is made up of 15 amino acids. The V end lost 0 bases, the J end lost 3 bases, and 11 bases lay between the germline ends. The CDR3 coding sequence is TGTGCCAGCAGCTTAGGGGACAGTAAAAAAGAGACCCAGTACTTC. Translating gives CASSLGDSKKETQYF. The variable domain in full, completed from reference TRBV13 and TRBJ2-5, reads AAGVIQSPRHLIKEKRETATLKCYPIPRHDTVYWYQQGPGQDPQFLISFYEKMQSDKGSIPDRFSAQQFSDYHSELNMSSLELGDSALYFCASSLGDSKKETQYFGPGTRLLVL.

The V and J genes are TRBV18 and TRBJ2-1; 10 bases fit TRBD1. Germline CDR1 KGHSH, CDR2 LQKENI. Trimming took 1 base from V and 9 from J; bases not matched to a gene: 9. The CDR3 has 16 residues. The CDR3 DNA follows: TGTGCCAGCTCACCACTCCGGACAGGGGGAATCGGTGAGCAGTTCTTC. Translating gives CASSPLRTGGIGEQFF.

The chain combines TRBV18 with TRBJ2-3; weak D call: TRBD1 (6 bases). Germline lookup yields CDR1 KGHSH and CDR2 LQKENI. This CDR3 has 16 amino acids. V was cut by 4 bases and J by 9 bases, with 23 bases left in between. The CDR3 nucleotides are TGTGCCAGCTCACAATACTGGACAGCAGGCACAGGGACGCAGTATTTT. Translated: CASSQYWTAGTGTQYF.

This chain joins TRBV19 and TRBJ2-7; a possible D gene is TRBD1 (6 bases). From germline, CDR1 is LNHDA and CDR2 SQIVND (reference sequence). This CDR3 has 12 residues. V was trimmed by 6 bases and J by 3 bases, leaving 9 bases between them. The CDR3 DNA is TGTGCCAGTAGCAGGGGTGGCTACGAGCAGTACTTC. This gives the protein CASSRGGYEQYF.

This clone has only one observation. The rearrangement uses TRBV5-4 and TRBJ2-3, with a weak D call TRBD2 (5 bases). The germline gives CDR1 SGHNT, CDR2 YYREEE (reference sequence). The CDR3 is made up of 15 amino acids. Deletions cut 2 bases from V and 8 bases from J, with 18 bases between. The CDR3 region has the DNA TGTGCCAGCAGCTTACAAGGAGGAGATCCCGGTACGCAGTATTTT. It codes for CASSLQGGDPGTQYF.

The CDR3 loop reads CASSSIRTGQQETQYF. CDR3 nucleotides: TGTGCCAGCAGTTCCATACGGACAGGGCAACAAGAGACCCAGTACTTC. The chain links TRBV6-5 to TRBJ2-5; 8 nucleotides match TRBD1. In germline, CDR1 is MNHEY, CDR2 SVGAGI. Trimming removed 4 bases from V and 2 bases from J; junction bases left unmatched: 9. The CDR3 extends over 16 amino acids.

The V call is TRBV6-5, the J call TRBJ2-1; 8 nucleotides agree with TRBD2. CDR1 and CDR2 (germline): MNHEY, SVGAGI. V shed 6 bases, J shed 9 bases, and the junction held 7 bases outside the gene matches. The CDR3 consists of 13 residues. CDR3 DNA: TGTGCCAGCAGCCGGGGGGGAGCGGTTGAGCAGTTCTTC. Encoded protein: CASSRGGAVEQFF.

The V call is TRBV6-6, the J call TRBJ1-6; D is unclear. V was cut by 0 bases and J by 10 bases, with 16 bases left in between. Germline V gene data show CDR1 as MNHNY and CDR2 as SVGAGI (reference sequence). The CDR3 spans 16 residues. Here the CDR3 reads CASSYSSYPAASPLHF. For the CDR3, the DNA is TGTGCCAGCAGTTACTCGAGTTATCCCGCGGCCTCACCCCTCCACTTT.

A few counts support this clone. The gene calls are TRBV6-6 and TRBJ1-5; D is perhaps TRBD1 (5 bases). Germline V CDR1 and CDR2: MNHNY, SVGAGI (reference sequence). Between the trimmed V and J ends, which lost 5 bases and 0 bases, there was a span of 11 bases. The CDR3 runs 15 residues. In DNA, the CDR3 is TGTGCCAGCAGTATAGACAGTTCTAGCAATCAGCCCCAGCATTTT. Protein product: CASSIDSSSNQPQHF.

V and J are TRBV28 and TRBJ2-7, with D maybe TRBD2 (6 bases). The CDR3 length is 15 residues. The germline gives CDR1 MDHEN, CDR2 SYDVKM. Trimming removed 2 bases at V and 2 bases at J, with 13 bases between. The CDR3 sequence is CASSLRYRGTYEQYF. For the CDR3, the DNA is TGTGCCAGCAGTTTACGCTACCGGGGGACCTACGAGCAGTACTTC. The variable domain in full, with the rest retrieved from reference TRBV28 and TRBJ2-7, is DVKVTQSSRYLVKRTGEKVFLECVQDMDHENMFWYRQDPGLGLRLIYFSYDVKMKEKGDIPEGYSVSREKKERFSLILESASTNQTSMYLCASSLRYRGTYEQYFGPGTRLTVT.

V usage is TRBV7-2 and J usage is TRBJ1-6; weak D call: TRBD1 (6 bases). The CDR3 runs to 17 residues. Germline CDR1 and CDR2: SGHTA and FQGNSA. V was trimmed by 5 bases and J by 10 bases, leaving 24 bases between them. The CDR3 loop reads CASSPSTGNRVLSPLHF. The CDR3 DNA reads as TGTGCCAGCAGCCCCTCAACAGGGAATCGGGTTTTATCACCCCTCCACTTT. Filled out from reference TRBV7-2 and TRBJ1-6, the complete variable domain reads GAGVSQSPSNKVTEKGKDVELRCDPISGHTALYWYRQSLGQGLEFLIYFQGNSAPDKSGLPSDRFSAERTGGSVSTLTIQRTQQEDSAVYLCASSPSTGNRVLSPLHFGNGTRLTVT.

The chain is built from TRBV2 and TRBJ2-1, with 14 bases identical to TRBD2. This CDR3 region has 15 residues. J was trimmed by 6 bases and V by 5 bases; bases with no gene match: 3. Germline assignment: CDR1 SNHLY and CDR2 FYNNEI. The CDR3 loop reads CASSRLAGGSNEQFF. CDR3 coding DNA: TGTGCCAGCAGTCGACTAGCGGGGGGGAGCAATGAGCAGTTCTTC.

The V call is TRBV7-9, the J call TRBJ2-4, with TRBD1 identical over 8 bases. Germline CDR1 SEHNR, CDR2 FQNEAQ (reference sequence). The trim removed 4 bases at V and 0 bases at J, leaving 2 bases unmatched. The CDR3 totals 15 residues. CDR3 in DNA: TGTGCCAGCAGCTCCGACAGGGGAGCCAAAAACATTCAGTACTTC. Its protein is CASSSDRGAKNIQYF.

In DNA form, the CDR3 reads TGTGCCAGCAGCTTAGATCAGGGAAGACAGAATGGCTACACCTTC. Translation gives CASSLDQGRQNGYTF. The chain uses TRBV11-2 and TRBJ1-2; D possibly corresponds to TRBD1 (5 bases). Germline CDR1 and CDR2: SGHAT and FQNNGV. V was clipped by 0 bases and J by 6 bases, with 14 bases between them. The CDR3 consists of 15 residues.

The count of this clone is one. The J gene is TRBJ2-7, the V gene TRBV2; D is possibly TRBD1 (5 bases). V lost 7 bases to trimming and J lost 2 bases, with 9 bases between them. Germline V gene lookup returns CDR1 SNHLY and CDR2 FYNNEI. This CDR3 is 12 amino acids long. The CDR3 region is CASKGITYEQYF. Here the CDR3 DNA reads TGTGCCAGCAAGGGGATAACCTACGAGCAGTACTTC.

The gene calls are TRBV18 and TRBJ1-1; D remains ambiguous. Per germline, CDR1 KGHSH and CDR2 LQKENI. Trimming stripped 3 bases from V and 6 bases from J, with 20 bases between. CDR3 length: 16 amino acids. The CDR3 loop reads CASSPGVSGTLAEAFF. The CDR3 region has the DNA TGTGCCAGCTCACCCGGGGTTTCGGGAACCCTCGCTGAAGCTTTCTTT.

This chain links TRBV15 with TRBJ2-7; 11 bases map to TRBD1. The CDR3 loop spans 14 amino acids. The V gene end was trimmed by 3 bases and the J gene end by 4 bases; junction bases not matched to a gene: 2. CDR1 is LNHNV, CDR2 YYDKDF, per germline (reference sequence). CDR3 residues: CATSRDRGLYEQYF. The CDR3 coding sequence is TGTGCCACCAGCAGGGACAGGGGGCTGTACGAGCAGTACTTC.

The CDR3 spells CASSWGTGGYEQYF. CDR3 bases: TGCGCCAGCAGCTGGGGGACAGGGGGCTACGAGCAGTACTTC. The chain uses TRBV5-1 and TRBJ2-7; 11 bases are a match to TRBD1. CDR3 size: 14 residues. CDR1 is SGHRS, CDR2 YFSETQ, per germline. Trimming at V came to 3 bases and at J to 3 bases, leaving 2 bases not matched to a gene.